Listed below are T cell receptor beta chains from one sample, sequenced in a study of T cells in Graves' hyperthyroidism and ophthalmopathy. TCRdb recomputed calls from the multiplex PCR reads with MiXCR, one row per CDR3 protein. The profile shows 540,000 or so distinct CDR3 sequences, 40% to 55% of them singletons. The sequenced material came from peripheral blood or thyroid tissue (not recorded which). The origin of the receptors is an adult woman with Graves' disease, either hyperthyroidism or ophthalmopathy (not recorded which). CDR3s include the opening cysteine and the closing phenylalanine or tryptophan. Fields, in order: clone size, D gene, J gene, V gene, CDR3 protein, CDR3 DNA. D genes are given only for firm matches. Size tells how often a clone was seen (once, few, many) or the class of an expanded clone, and some rows leave it out.

many,NA,TRBJ1-4,TRBV20-1,CSARDPQGTNEKLFF,TGCAGTGCTAGAGATCCGCAGGGGACTAATGAAAAACTGTTTTTT
NA,NA,TRBJ1-4,TRBV15,CATSRGEKRLFF,TGTGCCACCAGCAGAGGGGAGAAAAGGCTGTTTTTT
NA,NA,TRBJ2-5,TRBV5-4,CASSSGPYVADIETQYF,TGTGCCAGCTCCTCTGGGCCCTACGTAGCGGATATCGAGACCCAGTACTTC
NA,NA,TRBJ2-6,TRBV25-1,CASGRGISGANVLTF,TGTGCTAGCGGACGCGGAATCTCTGGGGCCAACGTCCTGACTTTC
many,NA,TRBJ1-1,TRBV11-2,CASSLVRAAEEAFF,TGTGCCAGCAGCTTAGTTAGGGCAGCGGAGGAAGCTTTCTTT
many,TRBD1,TRBJ2-7,TRBV5-6,CASSSGQGAYEQYF,TGTGCCAGCAGCTCCGGACAGGGGGCCTACGAGCAGTACTTC
many,NA,TRBJ2-7,TRBV6-5,CASMGRSYEQYF,TGTGCCAGCATGGGGAGATCTTACGAGCAGTACTTC
NA,NA,TRBJ2-2,TRBV11-3,CASSLDLVPTNTGELFF,TGTGCCAGCAGCTTAGATCTAGTGCCGACGAACACCGGGGAGCTGTTTTTT
many,TRBD1,TRBJ2-7,TRBV20-1,CSTDRGYEQYF,TGCAGCACGGACAGGGGCTACGAGCAGTACTTC
NA,NA,TRBJ1-1,TRBV7-8,CASSLEFPENTEAFF,TGTGCCAGCAGCTTAGAATTTCCGGAGAACACTGAAGCTTTCTTT
NA,TRBD1,TRBJ1-6,TRBV19,CASSERTGANNSPLHF,TGTGCCAGTAGTGAGCGGACAGGGGCGAATAATTCACCCCTCCACTTT
many,NA,TRBJ2-5,TRBV20-1,CSASIPWGETQYF,TGCAGTGCTAGTATCCCTTGGGGTGAGACCCAGTACTTC
NA,NA,TRBJ2-3,TRBV10-3,CAISGWGVTDTQYF,TGTGCCATCAGTGGGTGGGGCGTGACAGATACGCAGTATTTT
NA,NA,TRBJ1-3,TRBV5-1,CAISLGTFGNTIYF,TGCGCTATCAGCTTGGGGACATTTGGAAACACCATATATTTT
NA,TRBD1,TRBJ1-6,TRBV12-3/TRBV12-4,CASSQPGQYNSPLHF,TGTGCCAGCAGTCAACCGGGACAGTATAATTCACCCCTCCACTTT
few,NA,TRBJ1-1,TRBV12-3/TRBV12-4,CATYRENTEAFF,TGTGCCACCTACAGGGAGAACACTGAAGCTTTCTTT
NA,NA,TRBJ2-7,TRBV7-2,CASSLVGGVVVYEQYF,TGTGCCAGCAGCTTAGTAGGGGGGGTAGTTGTCTACGAGCAGTACTTC
few,TRBD1,TRBJ2-7,TRBV29-1,CSVVDRTGTYEQYF,TGCAGCGTTGTTGACCGGACAGGGACCTACGAGCAGTACTTC
few,NA,TRBJ2-5,TRBV10-3,CAISEPQYF,TGTGCCATCAGTGAGCCCCAGTACTTC
many,NA,TRBJ1-2,TRBV5-8,CASSLPKGTANYGYTF,TGTGCCAGCAGCCTCCCGAAGGGGACGGCTAACTATGGCTACACCTTC
NA,NA,TRBJ2-7,TRBV15,CATSKKGQPDYEQYF,TGTGCCACCAGCAAAAAAGGACAGCCTGACTACGAGCAGTACTTC
NA,TRBD2,TRBJ2-7,TRBV13,CASSILSLAGGSEQYF,TGTGCCAGCAGCATCTTATCACTAGCGGGAGGGAGTGAGCAGTACTTC
few,NA,TRBJ2-2,TRBV3-1,CASSQSGLNTGELFF,TGTGCCAGCAGCCAATCCGGCCTAAACACCGGGGAGCTGTTTTTT
NA,NA,TRBJ2-7,TRBV28,CASTSPWDEQYF,TGTGCCAGCACCTCTCCGTGGGACGAGCAGTACTTC
NA,NA,TRBJ2-7,TRBV6-2/TRBV6-3,CASSYSTLETGTTTNISYEQYF,TGTGCCAGCAGTTACTCGACGCTCGAGACAGGAACCACCACAAATATTTCCTACGAGCAGTACTTC
many,TRBD2,TRBJ2-7,TRBV15,CATSPREASGNQYF,TGTGCCACCAGCCCCCGTGAGGCTAGCGGGAATCAGTACTTC
NA,NA,TRBJ1-2,TRBV25-1,CASSEYAGPTDSGYTF,TGTGCCAGCAGTGAATACGCGGGACCGACGGATAGTGGCTACACCTTC
NA,NA,TRBJ1-6,TRBV20-1,CSARGRGGSYNSPLHF,TGCAGTGCTAGGGGGCGGGGGGGGTCCTATAATTCACCCCTCCACTTT
NA,TRBD1,TRBJ1-2,TRBV20-1,CSARSQGAKGYTF,TGCAGTGCTAGGTCACAGGGGGCGAAGGGCTACACCTTC
NA,TRBD1,TRBJ2-1,TRBV19,CASNLDGTVYNEQFF,TGTGCCAGTAACTTAGACGGGACAGTCTACAATGAGCAGTTCTTC
NA,NA,TRBJ2-3,TRBV7-7,CASSAQGETDTQYF,TGTGCTAGCAGCGCTCAGGGAGAGACAGATACGCAGTATTTT
NA,TRBD2,TRBJ2-2,TRBV2,CASSPFSGTGELFF,TGTGCCAGCAGTCCCTTTAGCGGGACCGGGGAGCTGTTTTTT
NA,NA,TRBJ2-7,TRBV10-3,CAISESGRDSYEQYF,TGTGCCATCAGTGAGTCGGGCAGGGACTCCTACGAGCAGTACTTC
NA,NA,TRBJ2-1,TRBV9,CASSNTLTENEQFF,TGTGCCAGCAGCAACACGCTGACGGAGAATGAGCAGTTCTTC
few,NA,TRBJ2-7,TRBV10-3,CAMGDATYEQYF,TGTGCCATGGGGGACGCTACCTACGAGCAGTACTTC
few,NA,TRBJ1-5,TRBV20-1,CSASPGGSNQPQHF,TGCAGTGCTAGTCCCGGGGGTAGCAATCAGCCCCAGCATTTT